What follows are 5 T cell receptor beta chains derived from one specimen sequenced in a study of CD8+ T cells in alopecia areata. After isolation, RNA underwent reverse transcription to generate cDNA as the sequencing template. Profiling relied on immunoSEQ multiplex PCR, and the TCRdb table lists in-frame clones only, not all of them. The sample lists around 99,000 clones; roughly 84% were seen once. The treatment was: oral pan-JAK inhibitor, 5-10 mg twice daily. The source material was CD8+ T cells sorted from blood, sampled at week 24, from a patient treated with tofacitinib. The receptors were sampled from a human donor with alopecia areata.

The gene calls are TRBV23-1 and TRBJ2-7; TRBD2 aligns across 8 bases. TRBV23-1 is an ORF, and what it does is uncertain. Unmatched junction bases numbered 9, after V lost 0 bases and J lost 2 bases. CDR3 size: 17 residues. The CDR3 reads CASSQSGPGGNAYEQYF. In DNA, the CDR3 is TGCGCCAGCAGTCAATCGGGGCCGGGGGGGAACGCCTACGAGCAGTACTTC.

V and J are TRBV7-9 and TRBJ2-7; D remains unclear. V gave up 0 bases and J gave up 0 bases, with 12 bases separating them. The CDR3 has 16 residues. CDR1 is SEHNR and CDR2 is FQNEAQ in the germline V gene (reference sequence). The CDR3 nucleotides are TGTGCCAGCAGCTTAGCGGTGGGCTGGAGCTCCTACGAGCAGTACTTC. This encodes CASSLAVGWSSYEQYF.

A few counts support this clone. V and J are TRBV4-3 and TRBJ2-2; tentative D call: TRBD1 (6 bases). V was clipped by 4 bases and J by 5 bases, with 17 bases between them. This CDR3 comprises 16 residues. The germline gives CDR1 LGHNA, CDR2 YSLEER. The CDR3 loop reads CASSPTQGFGTGELFF. For the CDR3, the DNA is TGCGCCAGCAGCCCTACACAGGGTTTTGGTACCGGGGAGCTGTTTTTT.

A note on this clone: The germline gene is not matched at one end of the junction; a read error may be the cause. This rearrangement joins TRBV7-2 to TRBJ2-5; D is uncertain. CDR3 size: 11 residues. Germline V CDR1 and CDR2: SGHTA, FQGNSA. CDR3 amino acids: CASSSDSVPHF. In nucleotides, the CDR3 is TGTGCCAGCAGCTCCGACTCCGTTCCGCACTTC.

This clone was counted only a few times. This chain links TRBV5-4 with TRBJ2-1; D may correspond to TRBD1 or TRBD2 (6 bases each). Germline loops: CDR1 SGHNT, CDR2 YYREEE (reference sequence). CDR3 length: 14 residues. The V and J ends lost 6 bases and 9 bases respectively, with 19 bases between them. Written as DNA, the CDR3 is TGTGCCAGCACGTTGTTGGGGGGCCTTACTGAGCAGTTCTTC. It specifies CASTLLGGLTEQFF.